This TCR beta chain was observed in a study of tumor-infiltrating lymphocytes in primary liver carcinoma. Study-level points and caveats: Reduced overlap was seen in tumor-adjacent and tumor-blood pairs versus tumor region pairs.

The input was approximately 0.45 ug total RNA; TCR beta cDNA was made from it with a constant-region primer. Three rounds of nested multiplex PCR with slightly modified ARM-PCR produced TCR beta libraries. Use of TRBV1-TRBV30 forward primers with a C-beta reverse primer characterized the first two PCR rounds, which lasted 10 cycles each. TCRdb reanalysed the multiplex PCR reads using MiXCR and keeps one entry per CDR3 protein. This table has over 100,000 distinct CDR3 sequences, around 65% appearing once. Co-extraction of RNA and DNA was performed on about 19-33 mg of unsorted bulk tissue. Chronic HBV infection affected patients, none of whom had received treatment. As for this clonotype: Antigen unknown. A read error may produce the germline difference seen at one junction end.

The germline V gene has CDR1 ENHRY and CDR2 SYGVKD. This CDR3 has 17 amino acids. Sequencing was done on a sample of tumor-adjacent normal liver tissue. The sequence derives from an older woman with primary liver carcinoma and hepatitis B virus infection. The gene calls are TRBV10-3 and TRBJ2-3; 9 bases agree with TRBD1. DNA for the CDR3: TGTGCCTTCAGTGAGCAACGACAGGGGGGCCTCTCGGATACGCAGTATTTT. This codes for CAFSEQRQGGLSDTQYF.